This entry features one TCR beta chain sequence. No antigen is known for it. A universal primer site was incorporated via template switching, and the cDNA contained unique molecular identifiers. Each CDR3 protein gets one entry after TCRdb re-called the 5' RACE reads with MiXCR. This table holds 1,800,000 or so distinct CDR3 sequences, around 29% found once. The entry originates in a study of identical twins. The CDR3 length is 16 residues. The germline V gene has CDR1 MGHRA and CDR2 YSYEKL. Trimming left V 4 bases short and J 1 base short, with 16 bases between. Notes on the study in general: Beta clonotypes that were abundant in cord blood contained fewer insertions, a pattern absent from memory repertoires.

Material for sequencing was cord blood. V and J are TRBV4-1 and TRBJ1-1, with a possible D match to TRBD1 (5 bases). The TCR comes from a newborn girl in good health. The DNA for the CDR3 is TGCGCCAGCAGCCGCCACCGAGGCAGGGCGAACACTGAAGCTTTCTTT. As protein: CASSRHRGRANTEAFF.